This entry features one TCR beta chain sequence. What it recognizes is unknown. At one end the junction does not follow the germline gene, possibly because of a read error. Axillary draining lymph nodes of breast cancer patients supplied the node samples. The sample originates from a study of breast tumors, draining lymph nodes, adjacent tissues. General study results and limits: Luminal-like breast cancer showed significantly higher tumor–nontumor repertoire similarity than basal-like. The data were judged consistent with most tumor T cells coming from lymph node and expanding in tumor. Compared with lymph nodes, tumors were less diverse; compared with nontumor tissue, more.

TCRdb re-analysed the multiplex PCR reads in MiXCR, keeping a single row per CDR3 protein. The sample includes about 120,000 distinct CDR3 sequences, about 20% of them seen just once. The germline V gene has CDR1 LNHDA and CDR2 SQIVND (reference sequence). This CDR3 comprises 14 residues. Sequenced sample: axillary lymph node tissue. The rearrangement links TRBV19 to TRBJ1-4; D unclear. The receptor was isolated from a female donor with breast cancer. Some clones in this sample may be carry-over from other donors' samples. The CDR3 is CASSTRADYEKPFF. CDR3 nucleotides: TGTGCCAGTAGTACCCGGGCCGACTATGAAAAACCGTTTTTT.